These 27 T cell receptor beta chains share one sample of origin, sequenced in a study of beta chain features in type 1 diabetes (dated by TCRdb to the late 2010s). The library came from the immunoSEQ multiplex PCR assay. The entire isolated RNA was reverse transcribed using the High Capacity cDNA Reverse Transcription Kit, and thus expressed TCRB transcripts were sequenced. Drawn from immuneACCESS, this table holds only the in-frame rearrangements with V and J called that TCRdb kept. Clones are partly lost; checked studies trace under half to an unresolved V gene and leave the rest unexplained. The sample includes over 300,000 clones, with 8% observed a single time. The ten largest clones represent approximately 0.44% of the sample. Specimen: central memory CD4+ T cells from blood. All receptors derive from a woman under 30 in good health.

This clone was found many times. J is TRBJ2-1 and V is TRBV7-9, with 7 bases aligning to TRBD1. J gave up 4 bases and V 5 bases, and 11 bases lay outside the gene matches. The CDR3 has 16 residues. Germline values: CDR1 SEHNR, CDR2 FQNEAQ (reference sequence). The CDR3 loop reads CASSTTGTARYNEQFF. For the CDR3, the DNA is TGTGCCAGCAGCACCACCGGGACAGCCCGTTACAATGAGCAGTTCTTC.

This chain links TRBV20-1 with TRBJ2-7, with D unresolved. Trimming removed 2 bases from V and 6 bases from J, with 5 bases in between. CDR1 is DFQATT, CDR2 SNEGSKA, per germline (reference sequence). The CDR3 consists of 10 residues. The CDR3 loop is CSARWIEQYF. The CDR3 region has the DNA TGCAGTGCTAGATGGATCGAGCAGTACTTC.

This clone was seen a handful of times. The V call is TRBV6-6, the J call TRBJ2-7; no firm D call. Germline CDR1 reads MNHNY; CDR2 reads SVGAGI (reference sequence). This CDR3 region has 11 residues. Between the trimmed V and J ends, which lost 6 bases and 3 bases, there was a span of 6 bases. The CDR3 DNA is TGTGCCAGCAGGTCAATCTACGAGCAGTACTTC. Translating gives CASRSIYEQYF.

The chain uses TRBV29-1 and TRBJ2-5; the D gene is possibly TRBD1 (5 bases). CDR3 length equals 14 residues. The V end was cut by 1 base, the J end by 4 bases, with 13 bases between. The germline V gene has CDR1 SQVTM and CDR2 ANQGSEA. The CDR3 DNA follows: TGCAGCGTTGAAGGACAGTTCCAAGGAGAGACCCAGTACTTC. Amino acids: CSVEGQFQGETQYF.

Only a few counts were recorded for this clone. The chain recombines TRBV27 with TRBJ2-5; possible D gene TRBD2, 6 bases. Per the germline V gene, CDR1 is MNHEY and CDR2 is SMNVEV (reference sequence). V gave up 5 bases and J gave up 5 bases, with 15 bases separating them. CDR3 size: 14 residues. The CDR3: CASSPLEGRETQYF. The CDR3 DNA is TGTGCCAGCAGTCCCCTGGAGGGGCGGGAGACCCAGTACTTC.

This clone was recorded at least ten times. This CDR3 is CASSQQTGGEQFF. The CDR3 DNA reads TGCGCCAGCAGCCAGCAGACAGGCGGAGAGCAGTTCTTC. The genes are TRBV4-3 and TRBJ2-1, with D possibly TRBD1 on 6 matching bases. Per germline, CDR1 LGHNA and CDR2 YSLEER. This CDR3 has 13 amino acids. The germline V and J ends were trimmed by 3 bases and 10 bases, with 13 bases remaining between them.

In this sample, this clone turned up a few times. The rearrangement links TRBV28 to TRBJ2-7, with 7 bases aligning to TRBD2. Germline lookup yields CDR1 MDHEN and CDR2 SYDVKM. This CDR3 spans 13 amino acids. V was pared by 7 bases and J by 1 base, with 4 bases of the junction left unmatched. The CDR3 DNA reads as TGTGCCAGCACCTTGGGGGGGTCCTACGAGCAGTACTTC. As protein: CASTLGGSYEQYF.

The sample holds a few counts of this clone. The chain links TRBV7-9 to TRBJ1-5, with D possibly being TRBD1 (6 bases). Germline V gives CDR1 SEHNR, CDR2 FQNEAQ (reference sequence). V lost 6 bases and J 5 bases, leaving 23 bases between the germline ends. CDR3 length: 17 amino acids. The CDR3 sequence is CASSNLRLQGGDQPQHF. CDR3 nucleotides: TGTGCCAGCAGTAACCTAAGGTTACAGGGCGGTGATCAGCCCCAGCATTTT.

There are a few counts of this clone. The chain recombines TRBV18 with TRBJ1-1; D remains ambiguous. The germline V gene encodes CDR1 KGHSH and CDR2 LQKENI. Between the trimmed V and J ends, which lost 4 bases and 3 bases, there was a span of 12 bases. The CDR3 spans 14 residues. The CDR3 nucleotides read TGTGCCAGCTCACTCGCGAGTAGTGACACTGAAGCTTTCTTT. It yields the protein CASSLASSDTEAFF.

The V call is TRBV6-1, the J call TRBJ2-7; weak D call: TRBD2 (6 bases). Germline-derived CDR1 and CDR2 are MNHNS and SASEGT. CDR3 length: 14 amino acids. Trimming pared 1 base from V and 2 bases from J, leaving 9 bases between. The CDR3 reads CASSEVEGTYEQYF. The CDR3 bases are TGTGCCAGCAGTGAAGTGGAGGGAACCTACGAGCAGTACTTC.

The chain joins TRBV7-2 to TRBJ2-1; D unclear. Germline V gives CDR1 SGHTA, CDR2 FQGNSA. The CDR3 is made up of 15 amino acids. V lost 1 base to trimming and J lost 0 bases, with 7 bases between them. Here the CDR3 DNA reads TGTGCCAGCAGCTTAGTAGCTCTCTCCTACAATGAGCAGTTCTTC. It is translated as CASSLVALSYNEQFF. The variable domain in full, with the rest retrieved from reference TRBV7-2 and TRBJ2-1, is GAGVSQSPSNKVTEKGKDVELRCDPISGHTALYWYRQSLGQGLEFLIYFQGNSAPDKSGLPSDRFSAERTGGSVSTLTIQRTQQEDSAVYLCASSLVALSYNEQFFGPGTRLTVL.

In its sample, this clone was seen many times. The gene calls are TRBV9 and TRBJ2-3, with D tentatively TRBD1 (6 bases). Germline values: CDR1 SGDLS, CDR2 YYNGEE. With 2 bases removed from V and 2 bases from J, the gap between germline ends came to 9 bases. CDR3 length equals 14 residues. CDR3 bases: TGTGCCAGCAGCGTGGGACATTACACAGATACGCAGTATTTT. This sequence encodes CASSVGHYTDTQYF. The variable domain in full, completed from reference TRBV9 and TRBJ2-3, reads DSGVTQTPKHLITATGQRVTLRCSPRSGDLSVYWYQQSLDQGLQFLIQYYNGEERAKGNILERFSAQQFPDLHSELNLSSLELGDSALYFCASSVGHYTDTQYFGPGTRLTVL.

There are a few counts of this clone. This sequence joins TRBV29-1 and TRBJ2-5; TRBD1 matches at 10 bases. The J segment lost 5 bases and the V segment lost 6 bases, leaving 6 bases of the junction unmatched. The CDR3 runs to 13 residues. The germline V gene encodes CDR1 SQVTM and CDR2 ANQGSEA. The CDR3 DNA reads as TGCAGCGTGGGACAGGGGATAGTTGAGACCCAGTACTTC. This translates into CSVGQGIVETQYF.

This clone came up a few times. The chain uses TRBV7-2 and TRBJ1-1, with D possibly matching TRBD1 (6 bases). Germline assignment: CDR1 SGHTA and CDR2 FQGNSA. Trimming left V 2 bases short and J 1 base short, with 8 bases between. The CDR3 extends over 14 amino acids. CDR3 sequence (DNA): TGTGCCAGCAGCTTACAGGGGTCGAACACTGAAGCTTTCTTT. Its protein is CASSLQGSNTEAFF. The whole variable domain, filled in from reference TRBV7-2 and TRBJ1-1, reads GAGVSQSPSNKVTEKGKDVELRCDPISGHTALYWYRQSLGQGLEFLIYFQGNSAPDKSGLPSDRFSAERTGGSVSTLTIQRTQQEDSAVYLCASSLQGSNTEAFFGQGTRLTVV.

The chain couples TRBV6-5 to TRBJ2-2; the D is unclear. The CDR3 covers 12 residues. Per the germline V gene, CDR1 is MNHEY and CDR2 is SVGAGI. Trimming took 4 bases from V and 6 from J, leaving 6 bases between them. CDR3 residues: CASSSPPGELFF. In nucleotides, the CDR3 is TGTGCCAGCAGTTCCCCTCCCGGGGAGCTGTTTTTT.

The V and J genes are TRBV4-3 and TRBJ1-1; no clear D gene. Trimming removed 0 bases at V and 4 bases at J, with 12 bases between. The CDR3 is 15 residues long. Germline values: CDR1 LGHNA, CDR2 YSLEER. The CDR3, as DNA: TGCGCCAGCAGCCAAGAAGTTGCGTGGTCCACTGAAGCTTTCTTT. This gives the protein CASSQEVAWSTEAFF.

This clone came up a few times. The chain links TRBV27 to TRBJ1-5, with D hard to call. The V gene's germline CDR1 is MNHEY and CDR2 SMNVEV (reference sequence). With 3 bases removed from V and 3 bases from J, the gap between germline ends came to 9 bases. The CDR3 is 14 residues long. CDR3 nucleotide sequence: TGTGCCAGCAGTTTTCGGGGAAACAATCAGCCCCAGCATTTT. Amino acids: CASSFRGNNQPQHF.

The chain combines TRBV5-6 with TRBJ2-7, with D perhaps matching TRBD1 (6 bases). This CDR3 spans 16 amino acids. Between the trimmed V and J ends, which lost 1 base and 0 bases, there was a span of 14 bases. The V gene's germline CDR1 is SGHDT and CDR2 YYEEEE. This chain's CDR3 is CASSLLGQRSSYEQYF. The CDR3 DNA reads as TGTGCCAGCAGCTTGTTAGGACAGCGAAGCTCCTACGAGCAGTACTTC.

This sequence joins TRBV15 and TRBJ2-5; D unresolved. V dropped 5 bases and J dropped 0 bases, with 13 bases sitting between them. The CDR3 is made up of 15 amino acids. In germline, CDR1 is LNHNV, CDR2 YYDKDF (reference sequence). This CDR3 reads CATSGPRTYQETQYF. The CDR3 nucleotides read TGTGCCACCAGCGGCCCGCGTACGTACCAAGAGACCCAGTACTTC.

The chain joins TRBV7-2 to TRBJ2-5, with D maybe TRBD1 (6 bases). The CDR3 extends over 14 amino acids. V shed 5 bases and J shed 3 bases, with 13 bases lying between them. Germline CDR1 reads SGHTA; CDR2 reads FQGNSA. The CDR3 loop reads CASSAINREETQYF. CDR3 coding DNA: TGTGCCAGCAGCGCCATTAACAGGGAAGAGACCCAGTACTTC.

The sample holds many counts of this clone. The chain couples TRBV18 to TRBJ2-7; D is perhaps TRBD2 (6 bases). CDR3 length: 16 residues. CDR1 and CDR2 (germline): KGHSH, LQKENI. The ends were cut back, 1 base at V and 8 bases at J, with 21 bases in the middle. The CDR3 is CASSPRGTQSRSKQYF. CDR3 nucleotide sequence: TGTGCCAGCTCACCACGGGGGACTCAATCAAGGAGCAAGCAGTACTTC.

The J gene is TRBJ1-3, the V gene TRBV5-1; D is ambiguous. V lost 4 bases and J 4 bases, leaving 9 bases between the germline ends. The CDR3 covers 13 residues. Germline CDR1 reads SGHRS; CDR2 reads YFSETQ. The chain's CDR3 is CASSGSEGNTIYF. The CDR3 nucleotides are TGCGCCAGCAGCGGGTCAGAAGGAAACACCATATATTTT.

This clone has just a few counts. The J gene is TRBJ2-3, the V gene TRBV7-2; D possibly corresponds to TRBD1 (5 bases). CDR1 is SGHTA, CDR2 FQGNSA, per germline. Trimming took 0 bases from V and 4 from J, leaving 8 bases between them. The CDR3 spans 14 residues. CDR3 in amino acids: CASSLAGPADTQYF. CDR3 coding DNA: TGTGCCAGCAGCTTAGCGGGGCCCGCAGATACGCAGTATTTT.

The chain joins TRBV28 to TRBJ1-2; tentatively, D is TRBD1 (6 bases). Germline assignment: CDR1 MDHEN and CDR2 SYDVKM. This CDR3 spans 16 amino acids. V gave up 5 bases and J gave up 5 bases, with 21 bases separating them. CDR3 region: CASSQDRIGQIYGYTF. CDR3 nucleotides: TGTGCCAGCAGTCAAGACAGGATCGGGCAGATTTATGGCTACACCTTC.

This chain connects TRBV6-6 to TRBJ2-1, with 7 bases fitting TRBD2. Germline CDR1 MNHNY, CDR2 SVGAGI (reference sequence). This CDR3 has 15 residues. Germline trimming cut 6 bases from V and 1 base from J; bases unmatched to any gene: 6. CDR3: CASRGRAGSYNEQFF. The DNA for the CDR3 is TGTGCCAGCAGAGGGAGGGCCGGGTCCTACAATGAGCAGTTCTTC.

As DNA, the CDR3 is TGCAGCGTTGTCAGCCCCGGACAGGTCCAGAGCTATGGCTACACCTTC. Protein product: CSVVSPGQVQSYGYTF. This rearrangement joins TRBV29-1 to TRBJ1-2; 7 bases fit TRBD1. The CDR3 has 16 amino acids. The ends lost 4 bases at V and 4 bases at J; junction bases unmatched: 15. Germline loops: CDR1 SQVTM, CDR2 ANQGSEA.

This clone was seen only a few times. The chain combines TRBV19 with TRBJ2-5; TRBD2 aligns across 7 bases. With V trimmed by 6 bases and J by 5 bases, 12 bases remained unmatched. CDR1 and CDR2 from the germline V gene are LNHDA and SQIVND (reference sequence). The CDR3 is made up of 15 amino acids. The CDR3 protein is CASRVRDYLRETQYF. The CDR3 coding sequence is TGTGCCAGTAGGGTCCGGGACTACCTCCGGGAGACCCAGTACTTC.